The 23 T cell receptor beta chains given below trace back to one sample, sequenced in a study of T cells in women clearing cervical HPV infection (dated by TCRdb to the late 2010s). Libraries came from the immunoSEQ multiplex PCR assay. Here the immuneACCESS table is served through TCRdb, limited to in-frame sequences with V and J called. Missing clones are a known gap in these copies; in checked studies unresolved V genes cover under half, and the rest lacks a known reason. The table for this sample records roughly 45,000 clones. Of the sample, approximately 1% is held by the ten largest clones. Material: blood buffy coat. The receptors shown here come from a woman between 18 and 75 years old with a cervical HPV16 infection that either progressed to CIN3+ or cleared (not recorded which).

With regard to this clone: The CDR3 end lies 3 residues beyond the end of the read and is filled in from the germline J gene. The rearrangement joins TRBV19 to TRBJ2-1; possible D gene TRBD1, 6 bases. The CDR3 is 15 residues long. Germline assignment: CDR1 LNHDA and CDR2 SQIVND (reference sequence). V was cut by 4 bases and J by 1 base, with 11 bases left in between. CDR3 loop: CASSTQGQSYNEQFF. CDR3 DNA, as far as it was read: TGTGCCAGTAGTACTCAGGGGCAATCCTACAATGAG.

A word on this clone: The sequenced fragment ends 3 residues before the CDR3 boundary, so the rest is inferred from the germline J gene. The chain links TRBV2 to TRBJ2-2; D is ambiguous. The CDR3 totals 12 residues. CDR1 and CDR2 from the germline V gene are SNHLY and FYNNEI. This CDR3 reads CASSFNYGKLFF. Partial CDR3 DNA: TGTGCCAGCAGTTTCAACTACGGAAAG.

Remarks on this clone: The CDR3 is cut off 3 residues early in the read; its end comes from the germline J gene. The genes are TRBV7-2 and TRBJ1-2, with D uncertain. CDR1 is SGHTA and CDR2 is FQGNSA in the germline V gene. The CDR3 runs to 12 residues. CDR3 amino acids: CASSKDSYDYTF. Partial CDR3 DNA: TGTGCCAGCAGTAAGGACTCCTACGAC.

A remark on this clone: The missing CDR3 end, 3 residues past where the read stops, is filled in from the germline J gene. The chain links TRBV5-6 to TRBJ2-7; 10 bases are shared with TRBD1. The V gene end was trimmed by 4 bases and the J gene end by 3 bases; junction bases not matched to a gene: 4. The germline V gene has CDR1 SGHDT and CDR2 YYEEEE. The length of the CDR3 is 14 residues. CDR3 sequence reads: CASSRRTGGYEQYF. CDR3 DNA (partial): TGTGCCAGCAGCCGCCGGACAGGGGGCTACGAG.

Note on this clone: The read finishes 3 residues shy of the CDR3 end, and the germline J gene is used to complete it. The chain links TRBV6-1 to TRBJ2-2, with a tentative D call TRBD1 (6 bases). Germline V CDR1 and CDR2: MNHNS, SASEGT. CDR3 length: 15 amino acids. The sequenced part of the CDR3 DNA is TGTGCCAGCAGTGAAGCAGGGACAACTAATGAAAAG. Its translation: CASSEAGTTNEK. The CDR3 in its entirety is CASSEAGTTNEKLFF.

On this clone: The CDR3 extends 3 residues past the end of the read, so its final part is completed from the germline J gene. The chain has TRBV7-9 and TRBJ2-3, with D uncertain. The CDR3 has 15 residues. CDR1 SEHNR and CDR2 FQNEAQ come from the germline V gene (reference sequence). The germline V and J ends were trimmed by 3 bases and 3 bases, with 13 bases remaining between them. The CDR3 loop reads CASSFASKGTDTQYF. CDR3 bases read: TGTGCCAGCAGCTTCGCGAGTAAAGGGACAGATACG.

Remarks on this clone: The read stops 3 residues short of the end of the CDR3; the missing end is completed from the germline J gene. The chain links TRBV19 to TRBJ1-2; 7 positions agree with TRBD1. The junction had 5 bases not matched to a gene; V was cut back by 4 bases and J by 6 bases. The CDR3 is 13 residues long. Germline V gene lookup returns CDR1 LNHDA and CDR2 SQIVND (reference sequence). CDR3 DNA, as far as it was read: TGTGCCAGTAGTACCCTAGGACAGGATGGC. Encoded protein: CASSTLGQDG. The whole CDR3 region reads CASSTLGQDGYTF. The entire variable domain, with the rest obtained from reference TRBV19 and TRBJ1-2, is as follows: DGGITQSPKYLFRKEGQNVTLSCEQNLNHDAMYWYRQDPGQGLRLIYYSQIVNDFQKGDIAEGYSVSREKKESFPLTVTSAQKNPTAFYLCASSTLGQDGYTFGSGTRLTVV.

Regarding this clone: The CDR3 end falls 3 residues outside the read, so it is completed with the germline J gene. V and J are TRBV5-1 and TRBJ2-2, with no clear D. CDR3 length: 14 amino acids. From germline, CDR1 is SGHRS and CDR2 YFSETQ. V dropped 4 bases and J dropped 4 bases, with 11 bases sitting between them. The CDR3 loop reads CASSLDGGTGELFF. The CDR3 bases that were read are TGCGCCAGCAGCCTAGACGGTGGCACCGGGGAG.

Details on this clone: The read comes to an end 3 residues before the CDR3 does, leaving the germline J gene to fill in the end. The chain has TRBV19 and TRBJ1-5; D may be TRBD1 (5 bases). V was trimmed by 2 bases and J by 6 bases, leaving 17 bases between them. Germline CDR1 is LNHDA and CDR2 is SQIVND (reference sequence). The CDR3 extends over 16 amino acids. The DNA read from the CDR3 is TGTGCCAGTAGTATATCAGCGAGGGGACTCGGTCAGCCC. It specifies CASSISARGLGQP. The whole CDR3 is CASSISARGLGQPQHF.

Remarks on this clone: The CDR3 is cut off 3 residues early in the read; its end comes from the germline J gene. This chain connects TRBV2 to TRBJ1-2; 7 nucleotides match TRBD1. The germline gives CDR1 SNHLY, CDR2 FYNNEI. This CDR3 has 14 residues. With V trimmed by 3 bases and J by 3 bases, 4 bases remained unmatched. CDR3 DNA, as far as it was read: TGTGCCAGCAGTGACGTAGGGGGCGACTATGGC. Translated, it gives CASSDVGGDYG. The full CDR3 protein is CASSDVGGDYGYTF. Based on the CDR3 plus reference TRBV2 and TRBJ1-2, the full variable domain is EPEVTQTPSHQVTQMGQEVILRCVPISNHLYFYWYRQILGQKVEFLVSFYNNEISEKSEIFDDQFSVERPDGSNFTLKIRSTKLEDSAMYFCASSDVGGDYGYTFGSGTRLTVV.

The sequenced part of the CDR3 DNA is TGCGCCAGCAGCTTGGGACAGGGTGGTACCGGGGAG. Residues: CASSLGQGGTGE. The entire CDR3 is CASSLGQGGTGELFF. The chain couples TRBV5-1 to TRBJ2-2; 7 bases match TRBD1. The read terminates 3 residues ahead of where the CDR3 ends, so the germline J gene completes it. V lost 0 bases to trimming and J lost 5 bases; unmatched junction nucleotides: 4. This CDR3 spans 15 amino acids. Germline-derived CDR1 and CDR2 are SGHRS and YFSETQ.

Concerning this clone itself: The missing CDR3 end, 3 residues past where the read stops, is filled in from the germline J gene. The chain recombines TRBV18 with TRBJ1-1; TRBD1 is a possible D gene (5 bases). The CDR3 is 15 amino acids. The germline V gene has CDR1 KGHSH and CDR2 LQKENI. Between the trimmed V and J ends, which lost 4 bases and 0 bases, there was a span of 12 bases. CDR3 region: CASSRRGPMNTEAFF. The CDR3 bases that were read are TGTGCCAGCTCACGAAGGGGCCCCATGAACACTGAA.

To note about this clone: The read finishes 3 residues shy of the CDR3 end, and the germline J gene is used to complete it. The chain recombines TRBV4-1 with TRBJ2-5, with D possibly being TRBD1 (5 bases). This CDR3 comprises 16 residues. CDR1 is MGHRA and CDR2 is YSYEKL in the germline V gene. The V end was cut by 1 base, the J end by 5 bases, with 17 bases between. The chain's CDR3 is CASSQVAQGFEETQYF. CDR3 DNA (partial): TGCGCCAGCAGCCAAGTAGCCCAGGGATTTGAGGAGACC.

Of note for this clone: The read finishes 3 residues shy of the CDR3 end, and the germline J gene is used to complete it. The gene calls are TRBV12-3 or TRBV12-4 and TRBJ2-1, with D possibly being TRBD2 (6 bases). V was shortened by 7 bases and J by 9 bases, with 22 bases between the two germline ends. This CDR3 contains 15 residues. CDR3 residues: CASNPVGGVIGEQFF. The covered CDR3 bases are TGTGCCAGCAACCCCGTGGGGGGAGTGATTGGTGAG.

Turning to this clone: The read terminates 3 residues before the CDR3 end, so the remaining end is supplied by the germline J gene. The chain joins TRBV28 to TRBJ2-4, with a possible D match to TRBD1 (6 bases). The CDR3 contains 16 residues. The V gene's germline CDR1 is MDHEN and CDR2 SYDVKM. V lost 7 bases to trimming and J lost 7 bases, with 23 bases between them. The CDR3 is CASNELGRGGRNIQYF. The CDR3 bases that were read are TGTGCCAGCAACGAACTCGGGCGAGGGGGAAGGAACATT.

As for this clone: The read stops 3 residues short of the end of the CDR3; the missing end is completed from the germline J gene. The rearrangement uses TRBV13 and TRBJ2-2; TRBD2 is a possible D gene (6 bases). CDR1 PRHDT and CDR2 FYEKMQ come from the germline V gene (reference sequence). The CDR3 consists of 16 residues. V lost 5 bases to trimming and J lost 0 bases, with 13 bases between them. The CDR3 loop reads CASSESGLSNTGELFF. The sequenced CDR3 bases are TGTGCCAGCAGCGAATCCGGACTATCGAACACCGGGGAG.

Worth noting for this clone: Coverage ceases 3 residues before the CDR3 finishes, and the germline J gene fills in the end. This chain joins TRBV18 and TRBJ2-7; D remains unclear. Trimming cost V 3 bases and J 0 bases, with 9 bases left between them. The length of the CDR3 is 14 residues. CDR1 is KGHSH, CDR2 LQKENI, per germline. CDR3 sequence: CASSPAYFSYEQYF. The CDR3 bases that were read are TGTGCCAGCTCACCCGCATACTTCTCCTACGAG.

On this clone: The CDR3 end lies 3 residues beyond the end of the read and is filled in from the germline J gene. The chain is built from TRBV6-7 and TRBJ2-1; 7 bases map to TRBD1. TRBV6-7 is treated as an ORF (open reading frame) with a function not yet certain. The CDR3 length is 17 residues. With 0 bases clipped from V and 4 bases from J, the junction kept 9 bases outside the gene matches. The CDR3 sequence is CASSYSNRKGAYNEQFF. The CDR3 DNA, read in part, is TGTGCCAGCAGTTACTCGAACCGGAAGGGGGCTTACAATGAG.

This clone shows up as medium-sized by frequency. The read gets to within 3 residues of the CDR3 end, and the germline J gene fills in the rest. The V call is TRBV4-1, the J call TRBJ2-2, with TRBD2 matching over 9 bases. Trimming took 0 bases from V and 0 from J; bases not matched to a gene: 2. Germline assignment: CDR1 MGHRA and CDR2 YSYEKL. This CDR3 contains 17 residues. The DNA read from the CDR3 is TGCGCCAGCAGCCAAGATCCTAGCGGGGCGAACACCGGGGAG. It translates to CASSQDPSGANTGE. The CDR3 in its entirety is CASSQDPSGANTGELFF.

Remarks on this clone: With the read ending 3 residues before the CDR3 end, the germline J gene is used to fill in that end. The rearrangement links TRBV2 to TRBJ2-5; possible D gene TRBD1, 5 bases. This CDR3 is built from 14 residues. The V gene's germline CDR1 is SNHLY and CDR2 FYNNEI. The V and J ends lost 8 bases and 5 bases respectively, with 18 bases between them. The DNA read from the CDR3 is TGTGCCAGCCGTATCCAGGGTGGGGCGGAGACC. Its translation: CASRIQGGAET. The full CDR3 reads CASRIQGGAETQYF.

Of note for this clone: The CDR3 is cut off 3 residues early in the read; its end comes from the germline J gene. The chain couples TRBV20-1 to TRBJ2-1; 8 bases fit TRBD1. V trimming: 4 bases; J trimming: 2 bases; junction bases outside the gene matches: 4. CDR3 size: 14 residues. Germline loops: CDR1 DFQATT, CDR2 SNEGSKA (reference sequence). The CDR3 spells CSAKDREPYNEQFF. The CDR3 DNA, read in part, is TGCAGTGCTAAGGACAGGGAACCCTACAATGAG.

The sequenced part of the CDR3 DNA is TGTGCCAGCAGCTTAAAGACAGGCGCC. Protein product: CASSLKTGA. The whole CDR3 protein reads CASSLKTGAYTF. This chain joins TRBV7-9 and TRBJ1-2; possible D gene TRBD1, 6 bases. The read ends 3 residues shy of where the CDR3 ends; the end is completed using the germline J gene. CDR1 SEHNR and CDR2 FQNEAQ come from the germline V gene (reference sequence). The CDR3 covers 12 residues.

Note on this clone: Germline and junction disagree at one end, which may indicate a read error. The read ends 3 residues shy of where the CDR3 ends; the end is completed using the germline J gene. This sequence joins TRBV5-1 and TRBJ2-5; tentatively, D is TRBD2 (6 bases). The CDR3 spans 13 residues. Germline lookup yields CDR1 SGHRS and CDR2 YFSETQ. The CDR3 loop reads CAGSTTGLETQYF. CDR3 DNA (partial): TGCGCCGGCAGCACCACGGGACTAGAGACC.